The following is a TCR beta chain sequence with its context. The antigen remains undetermined. This entry is derived from a study of T cell responses to AZD1222 COVID-19 vaccine. The method was immunoSEQ multiplex PCR; TCRdb's version includes in-frame clones alone and lacks a portion of them. The table records 130,000 to 150,000 clones, more than 75% of them present only once. Germline assignment: CDR1 KGHSH and CDR2 LQKENI. Trimming removed 6 bases at V and 6 bases at J, with 18 bases between. The CDR3 loop spans 15 amino acids. The study, taken as a whole, reports: Dominant at 160-218 and 743-854, vaccine-associated CD4 TCRs also spanned spike. Two AZD1222 administrations were followed by greater Spike-specific TCR breadth and depth.

The sample consisted of peripheral blood, taken on day 0 of AZD1222 vaccination. This chain links TRBV18 with TRBJ1-5; tentatively, D is TRBD1 (5 bases). This TCR derives from an adult in good health. CDR3 region: CASSRERGDRQPQHF. Here the CDR3 DNA reads TGTGCCAGCTCCAGGGAGAGGGGCGATCGTCAGCCCCAGCATTTT.